These 32 T cell receptor beta chains were all obtained from the same sample, sequenced in a study of cytomegalovirus exposure and HLA in healthy donors. Sequenced by immunoSEQ multiplex PCR; TCRdb stores in-frame clones only, minus some. The profile shows 120,000 to 150,000 clones, around four fifths of them singletons. Input material: PBMCs. The receptors derive from a woman aged 30 to 39 in good health and CMV-seronegative.

This chain links TRBV13 with TRBJ2-7; the match to TRBD2 covers 9 bases. V lost 3 bases to trimming and J lost 6 bases; unmatched junction nucleotides: 12. This CDR3 is 16 amino acids long. Germline V CDR1 and CDR2: PRHDT, FYEKMQ (reference sequence). The CDR3 coding sequence is TGTGCCAGCAGCTTTACAAGGGAGCGGGGGGCGGGCGAGCAGTACTTC. Translated: CASSFTRERGAGEQYF.

The chain links TRBV5-1 to TRBJ2-6; 7 bases align to TRBD1. With V trimmed by 7 bases and J by 0 bases, 10 bases remained unmatched. CDR3 length: 17 amino acids. Germline V gene lookup returns CDR1 SGHRS and CDR2 YFSETQ. The CDR3, as DNA: TGCGCCAGCTCTCGGGACAGTGAATCCTCTGGGGCCAACGTCCTGACTTTC. It encodes CASSRDSESSGANVLTF.

The V and J genes are TRBV28 and TRBJ2-4; D is unresolved. Trimming left V 6 bases short and J 5 bases short, with 11 bases between. The CDR3 is 13 residues long. CDR1 and CDR2 from the germline V gene are MDHEN and SYDVKM. The CDR3 loop reads CASSLDKQNIQYF. CDR3 nucleotides: TGTGCCAGCAGCCTAGATAAGCAAAACATTCAGTACTTC.

A few counts support this clone. V gene TRBV20-1 combines with J gene TRBJ1-4, with D uncertain. From germline, CDR1 is DFQATT and CDR2 SNEGSKA (reference sequence). V dropped 1 base and J dropped 8 bases, with 5 bases sitting between them. The CDR3 is 11 residues long. In DNA, the CDR3 is TGCAGTGCTAGAGCGAGGGAAAAACTGTTTTTT. Protein sequence: CSARAREKLFF.

The V and J genes are TRBV15 and TRBJ2-3, with D maybe TRBD1 (5 bases). From germline, CDR1 is LNHNV and CDR2 YYDKDF (reference sequence). The CDR3 has 14 residues. V was trimmed by 3 bases and J by 0 bases, leaving 7 bases between them. CDR3 protein: CATSSSGSTDTQYF. CDR3 DNA sequence: TGTGCCACCAGCAGCTCAGGGAGCACAGATACGCAGTATTTT.

V usage is TRBV6-1 and J usage is TRBJ2-7, with TRBD2 matching over 9 bases. Trimming cost V 7 bases and J 12 bases; bases outside gene matches: 13. Germline lookup yields CDR1 MNHNS and CDR2 SASEGT. The CDR3 is 13 residues long. The CDR3 protein is CASILAGAPTWYF. In DNA, the CDR3 is TGTGCCAGCATCTTAGCGGGGGCCCCTACGTGGTACTTC.

This clone came up a few times. Given a much more abundant clone one base away, this may be a read error. The chain is built from TRBV6-4 and TRBJ2-3; TRBD2 matches 8 bases. J was trimmed by 1 base and V by 4 bases; bases with no gene match: 1. The CDR3 loop spans 14 amino acids. Per the germline V gene, CDR1 is MRHNA and CDR2 is SNTAGT. CDR3 protein: CASSARGGTDTQYF. The CDR3 DNA reads as TGTGCCAGCAGTGCGCGGGGGGGCACAGATACGCAGTATTTT.

This chain joins TRBV5-1 and TRBJ2-1; TRBD2 agrees at 10 bases. Germline assignment: CDR1 SGHRS and CDR2 YFSETQ. The length of the CDR3 is 15 residues. The junction had 7 bases not matched to a gene; V was cut back by 4 bases and J by 6 bases. The CDR3 DNA reads as TGCGCCAGCAGCCTCTCGGGGACTAGCGTCAATGAGCAGTTCTTC. This sequence encodes CASSLSGTSVNEQFF.

The chain employs TRBV11-2 and TRBJ2-2, with D perhaps matching TRBD2 (5 bases). This CDR3 is built from 15 residues. Trimming cost V 5 bases and J 4 bases, with 14 bases left between them. The germline gives CDR1 SGHAT, CDR2 FQNNGV. CDR3 sequence reads: CASSLTNGGTGELFF. For the CDR3, the DNA is TGTGCCAGCAGCCTGACTAACGGCGGCACCGGGGAGCTGTTTTTT.

This chain connects TRBV7-9 to TRBJ1-5, with 9 bases fitting TRBD1. Germline CDR1 is SEHNR and CDR2 is FQNEAQ (reference sequence). There are 15 residues in the CDR3. V dropped 4 bases and J dropped 7; count of bases not matched to a gene: 8. The CDR3 reads CASSSGQGRGQPQHF. CDR3 DNA sequence: TGTGCCAGCAGCTCGGGACAGGGTCGAGGGCAGCCCCAGCATTTT. Full variable domain (outside the CDR3, taken from reference TRBV7-9 and TRBJ1-5): DTGVSQNPRHKITKRGQNVTFRCDPISEHNRLYWYRQTLGQGPEFLTYFQNEAQLEKSRLLSDRFSAERPKGSFSTLEIQRTEQGDSAMYLCASSSGQGRGQPQHFGDGTRLSIL.

Comment on this clone: An end of the junction does not agree with germline; a read error may underlie this. J is TRBJ2-1 and V is TRBV7-2, with a tentative D call TRBD2 (7 bases). CDR1 SGHTA and CDR2 FQGNSA come from the germline V gene. The CDR3 contains 11 residues. CDR3 nucleotide sequence: TGTGCTAAAGACGCGGGGGCCACTCCCATCTTC. Translation gives CAKDAGATPIF. Using reference TRBV7-2 and TRBJ2-1 for the parts outside the CDR3, the full variable domain is GAGVSQSPSNKVTEKGKDVELRCDPISGHTALYWYRQSLGQGLEFLIYFQGNSAPDKSGLPSDRFSAERTGGSVSTLTIQRTQQEDSAVYLCAKDAGATPIFGPGTRLTVL.

This clone showed up just once. This chain uses TRBV7-6 with TRBJ2-1, with TRBD2 identical over 9 bases. CDR3 length: 17 residues. The V segment lost 2 bases and the J segment 7 bases; nucleotides outside the gene matches: 12. Germline lookup yields CDR1 SGHVS and CDR2 FNYEAQ. The CDR3 reads CASSLLLGGGGLNEQFF. The CDR3 nucleotides are TGTGCCAGCAGCTTACTCCTAGGCGGGGGGGGCCTAAATGAGCAGTTCTTC.

This chain joins TRBV2 and TRBJ2-1, with 12 nucleotides matching TRBD2. V was pared by 6 bases and J by 5 bases, with 5 bases of the junction left unmatched. This CDR3 comprises 15 residues. Germline CDR1 SNHLY, CDR2 FYNNEI. CDR3 region: CASRPTSGGNNEQFF. The CDR3 DNA reads as TGTGCCAGCAGGCCGACTAGCGGGGGAAACAATGAGCAGTTCTTC.

The chain employs TRBV7-6 and TRBJ1-2; 8 nucleotides line up with TRBD1. Germline V gene data show CDR1 as SGHVS and CDR2 as FNYEAQ. The CDR3 runs 14 residues. J was trimmed by 2 bases and V by 5 bases; bases with no gene match: 4. CDR3 sequence reads: CASSPRTGNYGYTF. CDR3 coding DNA: TGTGCCAGCAGCCCCCGGACAGGGAACTATGGCTACACCTTC.

This chain uses TRBV6-1 with TRBJ2-7; 10 nucleotides line up with TRBD1. The germline V gene encodes CDR1 MNHNS and CDR2 SASEGT. CDR3 length equals 15 residues. With V trimmed by 4 bases and J by 3 bases, 6 bases remained unmatched. The chain's CDR3 is CASSGRDRGRYEQYF. In nucleotides, the CDR3 is TGTGCCAGCAGTGGAAGGGACAGGGGACGCTACGAGCAGTACTTC.

This clone appeared once. J is TRBJ1-6 and V is TRBV6-6; 10 nucleotides align to TRBD1. The CDR3 consists of 15 residues. Looked up from germline, CDR1 is MNHNY and CDR2 is SVGAGI (reference sequence). The J segment lost 5 bases and the V segment lost 5 bases, leaving 3 bases of the junction unmatched. As DNA, the CDR3 is TGTGCCAGCAGTCGACAGGGGGCAAATAATTCACCCCTCCACTTT. The encoded protein is CASSRQGANNSPLHF.

The V and J genes are TRBV7-9 and TRBJ1-1; no reliable D call. Germline loops: CDR1 SEHNR, CDR2 FQNEAQ (reference sequence). V gave up 5 bases and J gave up 9 bases, with 16 bases separating them. CDR3 length equals 13 residues. Written as DNA, the CDR3 is TGTGCCAGCAGCACCGCTTCTTATGGGCAAGCTTTCTTT. Its translation: CASSTASYGQAFF.

For the CDR3, the DNA is TGTGCCAGCAGCCCAGGGGCTGGCTATGGCTACACCTTC. Amino acid sequence: CASSPGAGYGYTF. This chain uses TRBV7-2 with TRBJ1-2; weak D call: TRBD1 (6 bases). V was shortened by 5 bases and J by 4 bases, with 11 bases between the two germline ends. This CDR3 contains 13 residues. Germline assignment: CDR1 SGHTA and CDR2 FQGNSA. The full variable domain, its missing parts supplied by reference TRBV7-2 and TRBJ1-2, is GAGVSQSPSNKVTEKGKDVELRCDPISGHTALYWYRQSLGQGLEFLIYFQGNSAPDKSGLPSDRFSAERTGGSVSTLTIQRTQQEDSAVYLCASSPGAGYGYTFGSGTRLTVV.

The chain has TRBV5-4 and TRBJ1-2, with 9 bases matching TRBD1. The CDR3 totals 14 residues. Germline V gene data show CDR1 as SGHNT and CDR2 as YYREEE (reference sequence). The V segment lost 0 bases and the J segment 7 bases; nucleotides outside the gene matches: 4. The CDR3 DNA follows: TGTGCCAGCAGCTTGGACAGGGGGCAAGGTGGCTACACCTTC. Protein product: CASSLDRGQGGYTF.

V and J are TRBV2 and TRBJ2-1; D unclear. V was trimmed by 3 bases and J by 10 bases, leaving 10 bases between them. The CDR3 consists of 12 residues. Looked up from germline, CDR1 is SNHLY and CDR2 is FYNNEI. The CDR3: CASSDRGWEQFF. The CDR3 region has the DNA TGTGCCAGCAGTGACAGAGGATGGGAGCAGTTCTTC.

The rearrangement joins TRBV11-1 to TRBJ2-1; perhaps TRBD2 as D (5 bases). Germline values: CDR1 SGHAT, CDR2 FQDESV (reference sequence). The ends were cut back, 5 bases at V and 2 bases at J, with 10 bases in the middle. This CDR3 is built from 14 residues. Written as DNA, the CDR3 is TGTGCCAGCAGCCTCGGAGGCCCCTACAATGAGCAGTTCTTC. It yields the protein CASSLGGPYNEQFF.

The chain is built from TRBV14 and TRBJ1-2; D perhaps matches TRBD1 (5 bases). The V and J ends lost 1 base and 6 bases respectively, with 15 bases between them. This CDR3 has 15 residues. Germline V CDR1 and CDR2: SGHDN, FVKESK. This CDR3 reads CASSQGRASWDGYTF. CDR3 nucleotide sequence: TGTGCCAGCAGCCAAGGCAGGGCTTCATGGGATGGCTACACCTTC.

The J gene is TRBJ1-2, the V gene TRBV2; TRBD1 might be the D (6 bases). With 7 bases removed from V and 8 bases from J, the gap between germline ends came to 23 bases. The CDR3 is 15 residues long. Germline CDR1 and CDR2: SNHLY and FYNNEI. The CDR3 DNA sequence: TGTGCCAGCACCCTAATGGGGGGGCGCCCCCGCGGCTACACCTTC. Protein: CASTLMGGRPRGYTF.

The V gene is TRBV5-4, the J gene TRBJ1-2, with 9 bases fitting TRBD1. With 4 bases clipped from V and 2 bases from J, the junction kept 3 bases outside the gene matches. The CDR3 loop spans 14 amino acids. Germline loops: CDR1 SGHNT, CDR2 YYREEE (reference sequence). This CDR3 is CASSPGQGNYGYTF. The CDR3 nucleotides read TGTGCCAGCAGCCCTGGACAGGGGAACTATGGCTACACCTTC.

This sequence joins TRBV19 and TRBJ1-1; D remains ambiguous. V lost 7 bases to trimming and J lost 3 bases, with 6 bases between them. This CDR3 has 11 amino acids. Germline V gene data show CDR1 as LNHDA and CDR2 as SQIVND (reference sequence). CDR3 residues: CASNRHTEAFF. The CDR3 DNA is TGTGCCAGTAATCGTCACACTGAAGCTTTCTTT.

This clone was counted a single time. The rearrangement joins TRBV5-6 to TRBJ2-7; possibly TRBD1 for D (6 bases). Germline V lookup: CDR1 SGHDT, CDR2 YYEEEE. The CDR3 is made up of 13 amino acids. The ends were cut back, 5 bases at V and 1 base at J, with 10 bases in the middle. Here the CDR3 reads CASSDRTSYEQYF. CDR3 DNA sequence: TGTGCCAGCAGTGACAGGACTTCCTACGAGCAGTACTTC.

The chain uses TRBV18 and TRBJ1-4, with D possibly being TRBD1 (5 bases). The length of the CDR3 is 15 residues. V was shortened by 1 base and J by 5 bases, with 11 bases between the two germline ends. Germline V CDR1 and CDR2: KGHSH, LQKENI. The CDR3 is CASSPRTGPNEKLFF. Here the CDR3 DNA reads TGTGCCAGCTCACCACGAACAGGACCGAATGAAAAACTGTTTTTT.

The chain recombines TRBV7-2 with TRBJ2-1, with D perhaps TRBD2 (6 bases). CDR1 and CDR2 from the germline V gene are SGHTA and FQGNSA. This CDR3 is built from 13 residues. V lost 6 bases, J lost 3 bases, and 9 bases lay in between. The CDR3 loop reads CASSWGGYNEQFF. CDR3 nucleotide sequence: TGTGCCAGCAGTTGGGGAGGCTACAATGAGCAGTTCTTC.

This clone was counted between two and nine times. This rearrangement joins TRBV6-6 to TRBJ1-1, with D hard to call. CDR1 is MNHNY and CDR2 is SVGAGI in the germline V gene (reference sequence). The CDR3 extends over 14 amino acids. Trimming removed 2 bases at V and 3 bases at J, with 10 bases between. The CDR3 is CASSYAPRHTEAFF. The CDR3 DNA reads as TGTGCCAGCAGTTACGCCCCGCGTCACACTGAAGCTTTCTTT.

V is TRBV2 and J is TRBJ1-1, with D possibly matching TRBD1 (5 bases). Deletions cut 4 bases from V and 4 bases from J, with 7 bases between. Germline V CDR1 and CDR2: SNHLY, FYNNEI. The CDR3 runs to 12 residues. In DNA, the CDR3 is TGTGCCAGCAGTGGACAGTTCACTGAAGCTTTCTTT. Protein: CASSGQFTEAFF.

The chain combines TRBV5-6 with TRBJ1-2, with 7 bases that match TRBD1. The V and J ends lost 0 bases and 4 bases, in that order; junction bases with no gene match: 15. The CDR3 has 18 residues. Germline V gene lookup returns CDR1 SGHDT and CDR2 YYEEEE. CDR3 protein: CASSLDRLGQNSRYGYTF. DNA for the CDR3: TGTGCCAGCAGCTTGGACCGCCTGGGACAGAACTCTCGCTATGGCTACACCTTC.

The chain couples TRBV6-6 to TRBJ1-2, with 8 bases identical to TRBD1. The germline V gene encodes CDR1 MNHNY and CDR2 SVGAGI (reference sequence). Trimming removed 7 bases from V and 4 bases from J; junction bases left unmatched: 14. The CDR3 length is 16 residues. The CDR3 region has the DNA TGTGCCAGCACCACCCCCAGGGGGCAGACCATCTATGGCTACACCTTC. This gives the protein CASTTPRGQTIYGYTF.